The source of this T cell receptor (beta chain) is a study of T cell repertoires in cytomegalovirus infection. Study in general: Recently described HLA-C-restricted plus well-studied HLA-B-restricted CMV epitopes were used. Findings and caveats of the study: What dominated the ex vivo response were HLA-C-restricted CMV-specific TCR beta clonotypes. CMV carriers having the relevant HLA were flagged by cumulative public TCR beta family frequency.

TCRdb recomputed calls from the reads with MiXCR, one row per CDR3 protein. Of about 830,000 distinct CDR3 sequences detected, approximately 30% appear once; the ten largest clones hold 9.5% to 15%. Trimming pared 2 bases from V and 6 bases from J, leaving 20 bases between. CDR3 length: 16 residues. In this sample, this clonotype turned up many times. What it recognizes is unknown. This clonotype originated in a human donor in good health (CMV status not recorded). Some clones in this sample may be carry-over from other donors' samples. The gene calls are TRBV12-3 or TRBV12-4 and TRBJ2-7; D gene ambiguous. Sequencing was performed on cultured CD8+ T cells from PBMCs, taken from culture after CMV antigen stimulation. The CDR3 bases are TGTGCCAGCAGTTTAACGGAACCCCCGGATCTGAGCGAGCAGTACTTC. Translated: CASSLTEPPDLSEQYF.